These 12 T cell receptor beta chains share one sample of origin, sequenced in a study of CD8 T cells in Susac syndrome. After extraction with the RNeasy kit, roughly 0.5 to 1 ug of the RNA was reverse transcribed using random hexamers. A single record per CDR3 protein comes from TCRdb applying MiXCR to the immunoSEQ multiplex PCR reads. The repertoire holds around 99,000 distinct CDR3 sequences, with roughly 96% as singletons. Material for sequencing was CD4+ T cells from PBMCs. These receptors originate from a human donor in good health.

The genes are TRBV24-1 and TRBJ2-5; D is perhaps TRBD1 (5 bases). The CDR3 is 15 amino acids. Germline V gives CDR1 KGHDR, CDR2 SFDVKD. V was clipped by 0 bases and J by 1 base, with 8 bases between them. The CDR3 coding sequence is TGTGCCACCAGTGATTTGAACAGGCCCCAAGAGACCCAGTACTTC. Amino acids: CATSDLNRPQETQYF.

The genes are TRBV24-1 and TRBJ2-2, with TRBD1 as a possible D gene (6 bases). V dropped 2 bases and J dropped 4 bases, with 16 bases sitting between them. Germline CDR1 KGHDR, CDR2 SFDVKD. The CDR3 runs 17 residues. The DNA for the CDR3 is TGTGCCACCAGTGATTCCTCTGTGACAGGCCGCACCGGGGAGCTGTTTTTT. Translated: CATSDSSVTGRTGELFF.

CDR3 nucleotide sequence: TGTGCCAGCAGCCCTGGAGTGAACTATGGCTACACCTTC. It is translated as CASSPGVNYGYTF. The V gene is TRBV7-9, the J gene TRBJ1-2; D call uncertain. V was pared by 5 bases and J by 2 bases, with 9 bases between. The CDR3 spans 13 residues. Looked up from germline, CDR1 is SEHNR and CDR2 is FQNEAQ (reference sequence).

The CDR3 here is CASSGMDQETQYF. Written as DNA, the CDR3 is TGTGCCAGCAGTGGAATGGACCAAGAGACCCAGTACTTC. The chain links TRBV25-1 to TRBJ2-5; D unresolved. V was pared by 4 bases and J by 0 bases, with 6 bases between. CDR3 length equals 13 residues. Germline CDR1 reads MGHDK; CDR2 reads SYGVNS.

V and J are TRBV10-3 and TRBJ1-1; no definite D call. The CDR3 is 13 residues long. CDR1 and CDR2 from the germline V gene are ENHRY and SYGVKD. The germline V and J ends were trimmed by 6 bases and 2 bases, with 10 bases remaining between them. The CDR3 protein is CAIRRLTNTEAFF. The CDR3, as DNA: TGTGCCATCAGACGACTAACTAACACTGAAGCTTTCTTT.

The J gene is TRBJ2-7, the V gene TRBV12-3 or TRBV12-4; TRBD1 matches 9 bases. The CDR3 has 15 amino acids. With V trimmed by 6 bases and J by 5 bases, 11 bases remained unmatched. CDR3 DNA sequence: TGTGCCAGCAGCTCGAGGGACAGGGTCGTTGACGAGCAGTACTTC. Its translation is CASSSRDRVVDEQYF.

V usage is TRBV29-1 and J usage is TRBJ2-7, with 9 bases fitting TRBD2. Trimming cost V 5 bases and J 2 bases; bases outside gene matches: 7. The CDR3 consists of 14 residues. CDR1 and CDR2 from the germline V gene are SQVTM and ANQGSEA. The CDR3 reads CSVSYSGSTYEQYF. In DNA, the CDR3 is TGCAGCGTTTCCTATAGCGGGAGTACCTACGAGCAGTACTTC.

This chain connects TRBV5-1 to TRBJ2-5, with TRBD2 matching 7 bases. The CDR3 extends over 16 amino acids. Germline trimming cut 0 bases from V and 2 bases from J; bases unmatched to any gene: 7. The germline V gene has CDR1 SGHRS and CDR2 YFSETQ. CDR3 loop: CASSLGRAGIQETQYF. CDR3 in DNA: TGCGCCAGCAGCTTGGGGAGAGCGGGAATTCAAGAGACCCAGTACTTC.

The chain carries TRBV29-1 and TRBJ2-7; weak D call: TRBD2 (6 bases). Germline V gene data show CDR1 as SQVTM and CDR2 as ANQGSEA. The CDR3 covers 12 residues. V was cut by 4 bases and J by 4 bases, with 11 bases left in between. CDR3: CSVGTSQYEQYF. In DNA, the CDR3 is TGCAGCGTTGGAACTAGCCAGTACGAGCAGTACTTC.

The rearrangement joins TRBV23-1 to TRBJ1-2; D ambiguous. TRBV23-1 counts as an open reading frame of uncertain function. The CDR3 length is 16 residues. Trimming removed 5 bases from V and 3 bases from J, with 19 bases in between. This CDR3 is CASSTPRWGCDYGYTF. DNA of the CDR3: TGCGCCAGCAGTACCCCCCGCTGGGGTTGCGACTATGGCTACACCTTC.

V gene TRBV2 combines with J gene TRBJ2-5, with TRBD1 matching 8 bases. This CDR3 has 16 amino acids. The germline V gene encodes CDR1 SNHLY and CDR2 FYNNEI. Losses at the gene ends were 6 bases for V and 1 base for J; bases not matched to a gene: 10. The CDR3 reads CASSFAGTGLQETQYF. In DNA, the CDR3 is TGTGCCAGCAGCTTCGCCGGGACAGGTCTCCAAGAGACCCAGTACTTC.

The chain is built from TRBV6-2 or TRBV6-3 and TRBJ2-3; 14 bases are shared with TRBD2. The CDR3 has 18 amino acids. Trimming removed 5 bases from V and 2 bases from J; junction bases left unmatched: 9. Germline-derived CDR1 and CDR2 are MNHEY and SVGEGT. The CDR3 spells CASSPTSGRAGDTDTQYF. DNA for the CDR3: TGTGCCAGCAGTCCGACTAGCGGGAGGGCGGGAGACACAGATACGCAGTATTTT.